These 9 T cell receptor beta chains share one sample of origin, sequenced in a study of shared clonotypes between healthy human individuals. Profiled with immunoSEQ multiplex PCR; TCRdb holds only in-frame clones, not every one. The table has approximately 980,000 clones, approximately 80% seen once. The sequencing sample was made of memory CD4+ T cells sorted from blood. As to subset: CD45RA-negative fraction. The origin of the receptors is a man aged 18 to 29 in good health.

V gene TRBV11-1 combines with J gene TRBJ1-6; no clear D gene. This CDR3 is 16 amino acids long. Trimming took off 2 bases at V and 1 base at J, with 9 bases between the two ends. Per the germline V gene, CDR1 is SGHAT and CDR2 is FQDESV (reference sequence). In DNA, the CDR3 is TGTGCCAGCAGCTTATCCGTGGGGTCCTATAATTCACCCCTCCACTTT. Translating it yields CASSLSVGSYNSPLHF.

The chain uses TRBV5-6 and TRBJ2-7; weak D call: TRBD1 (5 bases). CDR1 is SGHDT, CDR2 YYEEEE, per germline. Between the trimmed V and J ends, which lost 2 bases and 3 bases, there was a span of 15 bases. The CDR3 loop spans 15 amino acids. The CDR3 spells CASSFLGQGNYEQYF. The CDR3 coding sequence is TGTGCCAGCAGCTTTTTAGGGCAGGGAAACTACGAGCAGTACTTC.

The DNA for the CDR3 is TGTGCCAGCAGTTTATTGACAGGGCTTGGCTACACCTTC. Its translation is CASSLLTGLGYTF. The chain links TRBV28 to TRBJ1-2; the match to TRBD1 covers 7 bases. Germline V gene data show CDR1 as MDHEN and CDR2 as SYDVKM. The junction had 3 bases not matched to a gene; V was cut back by 1 base and J by 7 bases. The length of the CDR3 is 13 residues.

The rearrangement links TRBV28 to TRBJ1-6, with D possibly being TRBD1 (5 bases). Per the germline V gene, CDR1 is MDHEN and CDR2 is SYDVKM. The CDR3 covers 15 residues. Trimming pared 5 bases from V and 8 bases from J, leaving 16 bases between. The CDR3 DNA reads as TGTGCCAGCAGTCCAATCCAGGGTAATCATTCACCCCTCCACTTT. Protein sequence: CASSPIQGNHSPLHF.

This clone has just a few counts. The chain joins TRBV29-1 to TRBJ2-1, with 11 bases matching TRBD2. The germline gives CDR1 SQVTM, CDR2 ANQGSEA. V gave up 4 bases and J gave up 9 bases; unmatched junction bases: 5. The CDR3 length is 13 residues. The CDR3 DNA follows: TGCAGCGTTGGACTAGCGGGGCCCCCTGAGCAGTTCTTC. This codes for CSVGLAGPPEQFF.

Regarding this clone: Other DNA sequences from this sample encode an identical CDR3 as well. CDR3 region: CASSLASGNTGELFF. The CDR3 coding sequence is TGCGCCAGCAGCTTGGCCAGCGGAAACACCGGGGAGCTGTTTTTT. V and J are TRBV5-1 and TRBJ2-2, with D possibly TRBD2 on 5 matching bases. Looked up from germline, CDR1 is SGHRS and CDR2 is YFSETQ. This CDR3 is built from 15 residues. V gave up 0 bases and J gave up 2 bases, with 8 bases separating them.

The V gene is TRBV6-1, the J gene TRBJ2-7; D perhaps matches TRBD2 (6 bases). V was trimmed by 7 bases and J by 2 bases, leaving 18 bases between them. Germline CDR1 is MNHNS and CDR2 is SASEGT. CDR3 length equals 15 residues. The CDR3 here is CASKYSGTVAYEQYF. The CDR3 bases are TGTGCCAGCAAGTATTCCGGGACTGTAGCCTACGAGCAGTACTTC.

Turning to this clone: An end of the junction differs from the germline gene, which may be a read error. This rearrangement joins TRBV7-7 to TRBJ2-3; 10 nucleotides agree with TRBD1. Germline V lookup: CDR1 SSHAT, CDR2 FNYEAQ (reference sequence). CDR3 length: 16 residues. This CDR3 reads CASSPRTGGSTDTQYF. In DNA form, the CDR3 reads TGTGCTAGCAGCCCGAGGACAGGGGGTAGCACAGATACGCAGTATTTT.

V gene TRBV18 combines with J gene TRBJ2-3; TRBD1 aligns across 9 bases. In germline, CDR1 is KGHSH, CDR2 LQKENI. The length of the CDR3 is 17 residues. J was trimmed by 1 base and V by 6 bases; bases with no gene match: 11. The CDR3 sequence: CASSAQPGQGGTDTQYF. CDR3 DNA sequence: TGTGCCAGCTCCGCCCAGCCGGGACAGGGTGGCACAGATACGCAGTATTTT.